This TCR beta chain was observed in a study of CD8 T cells in ankylosing spondylitis. The study's findings and limits: A motif of under 10 highly homologous TCR beta variants was seen as apparently characteristic of ankylosing spondylitis blood. Disease-linked clones bore a CD8+ phenotype and were relatively rare in peripheral blood. In the blood and synovial fluid of reactive arthritis, some motif variants had been previously reported.

As for this clonotype: Its matching antigen is unknown.

Germline CDR1 SGHTA, CDR2 FQGTGA. CDR3 length equals 17 residues. The V and J ends lost 4 bases and 0 bases, in that order; junction bases with no gene match: 7. Quantitative molecular-barcoded 5'-RACE generated the TCR beta libraries. TCRdb itself ran the 5' RACE reads through MiXCR, one entry per CDR3 protein. Seen here are some 800,000 distinct CDR3 sequences, over 9.5% observed once, and the top ten hold 0.51%. The chain links TRBV7-3 to TRBJ2-7, with 12 bases that match TRBD2. The sequence was collected from a male donor with ankylosing spondylitis. The sample taken for sequencing was blood, either unsorted or a sorted T cell fraction (not recorded which). CDR3 residues: CASSYRLAGANSYEQYF. In nucleotides, the CDR3 is TGTGCCAGCAGCTACCGACTAGCGGGGGCCAACTCCTACGAGCAGTACTTC.